The 5 T cell receptor beta chains listed next were all sequenced from one sample in a study of blood T cells in healthy people across ages. The authors ran a second PCR of 7 to 11 cycles using a sample-barcoded 5' primer and a J-beta primer mix. TCRdb passed the 5' RACE reads through MiXCR, listing each CDR3 protein once. The repertoire consists of around 1.5 million distinct CDR3 sequences, with roughly 32% occurring once and the leading ten covering approximately 10%. The sample consisted of blood. These receptors originate from a woman under 40 in good health.

This clonotype turned up a few times. V gene TRBV7-9 combines with J gene TRBJ1-1; D gene ambiguous. V dropped 4 bases and J dropped 1 base, with 7 bases sitting between them. Germline V lookup: CDR1 SEHNR, CDR2 FQNEAQ (reference sequence). CDR3 length: 13 residues. The CDR3 sequence: CASSSMRNTEAFF. CDR3 DNA sequence: TGTGCCAGCAGCTCCATGCGGAACACTGAAGCTTTCTTT.

This clonotype was found a few times. The chain links TRBV5-1 to TRBJ2-3, with a weak D call TRBD2 (5 bases). Looked up from germline, CDR1 is SGHRS and CDR2 is YFSETQ. This CDR3 is 15 amino acids long. Between the trimmed V and J ends, which lost 3 bases and 1 base, there was a span of 12 bases. CDR3 protein: CASSSGNSGTDTQYF. CDR3 nucleotides: TGCGCCAGCAGCTCGGGGAACTCAGGCACAGATACGCAGTATTTT. The full variable domain, its missing parts supplied by reference TRBV5-1 and TRBJ2-3, is KAGVTQTPRYLIKTRGQQVTLSCSPISGHRSVSWYQQTPGQGLQFLFEYFSETQRNKGNFPGRFSGRQFSNSRSEMNVSTLELGDSALYLCASSSGNSGTDTQYFGPGTRLTVL.

This clonotype was seen more than once but under ten times. This sequence joins TRBV5-1 and TRBJ2-3, with D possibly matching TRBD2 (6 bases). Germline CDR1 and CDR2: SGHRS and YFSETQ. Trimming left V 1 base short and J 0 bases short, with 12 bases between. This CDR3 contains 16 residues. CDR3 sequence: CASSLTSCTSTDTQYF. DNA of the CDR3: TGCGCCAGCAGCTTGACTAGCTGTACGAGCACAGATACGCAGTATTTT.

For this clonotype: A single base separates this from a much larger clone, so it may be a read error. This chain connects TRBV7-2 to TRBJ2-1; TRBD1 might be the D (5 bases). Trimming stripped 4 bases from V and 6 bases from J, with 16 bases between. Looked up from germline, CDR1 is SGHTA and CDR2 is FQGNSA. The CDR3 sequence is 15 residues long. The CDR3 protein is CASSSRGIDCNEQFF. For the CDR3, the DNA is TGTGCCAGCAGCTCAAGGGGTATTGACTGCAATGAGCAGTTCTTC.

J is TRBJ2-7 and V is TRBV30; no firm D call. Germline-derived CDR1 and CDR2 are GTSNPN and SVGIG (reference sequence). The CDR3 has 13 residues. Trimming left V 8 bases short and J 2 bases short, with 16 bases between. CDR3 DNA: TGTGCCGGATCGAAAGGCGGACCCTACGAGCAGTACTTC. As protein: CAGSKGGPYEQYF.